The 5 T cell receptor beta chains reported below all come from one sample, sequenced in a study of T cells after yellow fever vaccination. MiXCR, run by TCRdb on the 5' RACE reads, gives a single entry per CDR3 protein. The repertoire includes 450,000 to 650,000 distinct CDR3 sequences, approximately 13% of them detected once, and around an eighth sits in the top ten. The starting material was PBMCs, obtained on the day of the yellow fever booster vaccination. Source of these receptors: a young man who received the YFV17D yellow fever vaccine.

The V gene is TRBV5-1, the J gene TRBJ2-7; a weak D match, TRBD2 (6 bases). Trimming took 4 bases from V and 0 from J, leaving 11 bases between them. This CDR3 is built from 14 residues. Germline CDR1 SGHRS, CDR2 YFSETQ. CDR3 bases: TGCGCCAGCAGCCGGGACTGGGACTCCTACGAGCAGTACTTC. It codes for CASSRDWDSYEQYF.

The chain links TRBV9 to TRBJ2-1, with a tentative D call TRBD2 (5 bases). The germline CDR1 and CDR2 sequences are SGDLS and YYNGEE. V was trimmed by 0 bases and J by 3 bases, leaving 13 bases between them. The CDR3 length is 16 residues. The CDR3 DNA reads as TGTGCCAGCAGCGTAGGCGACATTGGAGGCTACAATGAGCAGTTCTTC. Protein: CASSVGDIGGYNEQFF.

Only a few counts were recorded for this clonotype. CDR3 sequence reads: CASSQGPQGEWSGANVLTF. DNA of the CDR3: TGTGCCAGCAGCCAAGGGCCACAGGGGGAATGGTCTGGGGCCAACGTCCTGACTTTC. V is TRBV4-2 and J is TRBJ2-6; 8 nucleotides match TRBD1. The CDR3 contains 19 residues. CDR1 is LGHNA and CDR2 is YNFKEQ in the germline V gene. V dropped 1 base and J dropped 1; count of bases not matched to a gene: 9.

This clonotype was picked up a small number of times. V and J are TRBV5-5 and TRBJ1-2; D perhaps matches TRBD1 (5 bases). The CDR3 totals 13 residues. Germline V lookup: CDR1 SGHKS, CDR2 YYEKEE (reference sequence). Trimming cost V 3 bases and J 3 bases, with 9 bases left between them. CDR3 sequence: CASSSGVDYGYTF. CDR3 DNA: TGTGCCAGCAGCTCGGGGGTGGACTATGGCTACACCTTC.

This clonotype was seen only a few times. J is TRBJ2-1 and V is TRBV29-1; D unclear. Germline V gene data show CDR1 as SQVTM and CDR2 as ANQGSEA. The V end lost 2 bases, the J end lost 0 bases, and 11 bases lay between the germline ends. CDR3 length equals 15 residues. CDR3 nucleotide sequence: TGCAGCGTTGAAATGGGTACCAGCTCCTACAATGAGCAGTTCTTC. Translating gives CSVEMGTSSYNEQFF.